These T cell receptor beta chains were read from a single sample in a study of shared clonotypes between healthy human individuals. Sequencing used immunoSEQ multiplex PCR; TCRdb keeps in-frame clones, though not all of them. The sample has hundreds of thousands of clones, roughly 95% seen once. Sample: naive CD4+ T cells sorted from blood. The receptors here all came from a woman aged 25-40 years in good health. Both conserved end residues are part of each CDR3. The order of the fields is J gene, V gene, clone size, D gene, CDR3 DNA, CDR3 protein. The D gene is left open where the match is weak. The size field is filled for only some rows; it gives once, few, many or a size class.

J: TRBJ1-1
V: TRBV5-1
size: .
D: .
DNA: TGCGCCAGCAGCTTGGCGGGGGGCCCGAACACTGAAGCTTTCTTT
CDR3: CASSLAGGPNTEAFF

J: TRBJ1-3
V: TRBV11-2
size: .
D: .
DNA: TGTGCCAGCAGTCGGCAGACTTACTCTGGAAACACCATATATTTT
CDR3: CASSRQTYSGNTIYF

J: TRBJ2-3
V: TRBV18
size: .
D: TRBD2
DNA: TGTGCCAGCTCCCCAGGACTAGCGGGAGTGGATACGCAGTATTTT
CDR3: CASSPGLAGVDTQYF

J: TRBJ1-2
V: TRBV29-1
size: .
D: .
DNA: TGCAGCGTTTTATTGACAGACTATGGCTACACCTTC
CDR3: CSVLLTDYGYTF

J: TRBJ2-7
V: TRBV30
size: .
D: TRBD2
DNA: TGTGCCTGTGGACAGCTAGCGGGGACCTACGAGCAGTACTTC
CDR3: CACGQLAGTYEQYF

J: TRBJ2-7
V: TRBV28
size: .
D: .
DNA: TGTGCCAGCAGTTTTCGGGACGAGCAGTACTTC
CDR3: CASSFRDEQYF

J: TRBJ2-1
V: TRBV29-1
size: .
D: .
DNA: TGCAGCGTACCGTGGGGGATAATATCCTACAATGAGCAGTTCTTC
CDR3: CSVPWGIISYNEQFF

J: TRBJ2-6
V: TRBV21-1
size: .
D: .
DNA: TGTGCCAGCAGCAATCTGAAAGTTAGCGGAGCTGGGGCCAACGTCCTGACTTTC
CDR3: CASSNLKVSGAGANVLTF

J: TRBJ1-1
V: TRBV6-1
size: .
D: .
DNA: TGTGCCAGCAGAGCGGTGGAGAACACTGAAGCTTTCTTT
CDR3: CASRAVENTEAFF

J: TRBJ1-1
V: TRBV10-1
size: once
D: .
DNA: TGCGCCAGCAGTGGGACTCGGAGTGAAGCTTTCTTT
CDR3: CASSGTRSEAFF

J: TRBJ2-6
V: TRBV5-4
size: .
D: .
DNA: TGTGCCAGCGCTTACGACTCTGGGGCCAACGTCCTGACTTTC
CDR3: CASAYDSGANVLTF

J: TRBJ2-7
V: TRBV11-2
size: .
D: TRBD2
DNA: TGTGCCAGCAGGTTAACCGGGACTAGCAGAGACTACGAGCAGTACTTC
CDR3: CASRLTGTSRDYEQYF

J: TRBJ1-2
V: TRBV28
size: .
D: .
DNA: TGTGCCACGACGGTAACTCATAACTATGGCTACACCTTC
CDR3: CATTVTHNYGYTF

J: TRBJ1-4
V: TRBV7-9
size: .
D: .
DNA: TGTGCCAGCGCCCGGACAGTAGATGAAAAACTGTTTTTT
CDR3: CASARTVDEKLFF

J: TRBJ2-7
V: TRBV6-1
size: .
D: TRBD2
DNA: TGTGCCAGCAGTGATCCCCCCCTAAGGGCGGGGGTATATGAGCAGTACTTC
CDR3: CASSDPPLRAGVYEQYF

J: TRBJ2-1
V: TRBV2
size: .
D: TRBD1
DNA: TGTGCCAGCAGACCAGGGACAGGGCCCAATGAGCAGTTCTTC
CDR3: CASRPGTGPNEQFF

J: TRBJ2-3
V: TRBV5-1
size: .
D: .
DNA: TGCGCCAGCAGCCCGACCACTAGCACAGATACGCAGTATTTT
CDR3: CASSPTTSTDTQYF

J: TRBJ2-3
V: TRBV4-2
size: once
D: .
DNA: TGTGCCAGCAGCGCCGACAGTAATACGCAGTATTTT
CDR3: CASSADSNTQYF

J: TRBJ1-5
V: TRBV5-4
size: .
D: .
DNA: TGTGCCAGCAGCTTGGAGACAGCTAAGAATCAGCCCCAGCATTTT
CDR3: CASSLETAKNQPQHF

J: TRBJ2-7
V: TRBV5-4
size: .
D: .
DNA: TGTGCCAGCAGCTTGGACAGGGCCCACGAGCAGTACTTC
CDR3: CASSLDRAHEQYF

J: TRBJ1-3
V: TRBV11-3
size: .
D: .
DNA: TGTGCCAGCAGTTCGACAGATTCTGGAAACACCATATATTTT
CDR3: CASSSTDSGNTIYF

J: TRBJ2-1
V: TRBV29-1
size: .
D: .
DNA: TGCAGCGTTAGGACTCACCGGGGAATTACCTACAATGAGCAGTTCTTC
CDR3: CSVRTHRGITYNEQFF

J: TRBJ1-5
V: TRBV27
size: .
D: .
DNA: TGTGCCAGCAGTTCACAGGTTCAACAGCCCCAGCATTTT
CDR3: CASSSQVQQPQHF

J: TRBJ2-5
V: TRBV28
size: .
D: .
DNA: TGTGCCAGCAGGCGCCGGATGTGGCAAGAGACCCAGTACTTC
CDR3: CASRRRMWQETQYF

J: TRBJ2-7
V: TRBV15
size: .
D: .
DNA: TGTGCCACCAGCAGGGGCGAGGGCACCTCGGTACTAGGGCAGTACTTC
CDR3: CATSRGEGTSVLGQYF

J: TRBJ2-7
V: TRBV30
size: .
D: .
DNA: TGTGCCTGGAGTGTAGGAGCCGAGCAGTACTTC
CDR3: CAWSVGAEQYF

J: TRBJ2-7
V: TRBV11-1
size: .
D: TRBD2
DNA: TGTGCCAGCGGGCGGACTAGCGGGACATCAATATACGAGCAGTACTTC
CDR3: CASGRTSGTSIYEQYF

J: TRBJ2-2
V: TRBV6-5
size: .
D: TRBD2
DNA: TGTGCCACACGACCGGGGGGGGACACCACCGGGGAGCTGTTTTTT
CDR3: CATRPGGDTTGELFF

J: TRBJ2-2
V: TRBV29-1
size: .
D: TRBD1
DNA: TGCAGCGTCGGTCAGGGGGACACCGGGGAGCTGTTTTTT
CDR3: CSVGQGDTGELFF

J: TRBJ2-7
V: TRBV28
size: .
D: .
DNA: TGTGCCAGCAGAGCAGCTGGGGAGCAGTACTTC
CDR3: CASRAAGEQYF

J: TRBJ1-5
V: TRBV2
size: .
D: .
DNA: TGTGCCAGCAGTGAGACCGAAGTATCTCAGCCCCAGCATTTT
CDR3: CASSETEVSQPQHF

J: TRBJ2-4
V: TRBV11-2
size: .
D: TRBD1
DNA: TGTGCCAGCAGACGCCTCAGGGGGCCCGAGAACATTCAGTACTTC
CDR3: CASRRLRGPENIQYF

J: TRBJ2-1
V: TRBV9
size: .
D: TRBD2
DNA: TGTGCCAGCAGCCGAACCACTAGCGGGGTATACAATGAGCAGTTCTTC
CDR3: CASSRTTSGVYNEQFF

J: TRBJ2-3
V: TRBV27
size: .
D: .
DNA: TGTGCCAGCAGGCCCGGGATCACAGATACGCAGTATTTT
CDR3: CASRPGITDTQYF

J: TRBJ2-1
V: TRBV30
size: .
D: .
DNA: TGTGCCTGGAGTGCATTGCGGGACCTCTCCTACAATGAGCAGTTCTTC
CDR3: CAWSALRDLSYNEQFF

J: TRBJ2-5
V: TRBV6-1
size: .
D: TRBD1
DNA: TGTGCCAGCGGGACAGCCCAAGAGACCCAGTACTTC
CDR3: CASGTAQETQYF

J: TRBJ2-7
V: TRBV11-2
size: .
D: TRBD2
DNA: TGTGCCAGCAGCCCAGGGGGACTAGCGGGAGACGAGCAGTACTTC
CDR3: CASSPGGLAGDEQYF

J: TRBJ1-5
V: TRBV2
size: .
D: .
DNA: TGTGCCAGCAGTGAATGGCACAATAGCAATCAGCCCCAGCATTTT
CDR3: CASSEWHNSNQPQHF

J: TRBJ2-7
V: TRBV6-5
size: .
D: TRBD1
DNA: TGTGCCAGCAGTATGGACAGGGGCAACTACGAGCAGTACTTC
CDR3: CASSMDRGNYEQYF

J: TRBJ2-7
V: TRBV18
size: .
D: .
DNA: TGTGCCAGCTCACCAAGGGATACAGCCATGAGCTCCTACGAGCAGTACTTC
CDR3: CASSPRDTAMSSYEQYF

J: TRBJ2-1
V: TRBV5-4
size: .
D: TRBD2
DNA: TGTGCCAGCAGCTTGGCCCTAGCGGGAGGGCAGCATGAGCAGTTCTTC
CDR3: CASSLALAGGQHEQFF

J: TRBJ1-5
V: TRBV27
size: .
D: .
DNA: TGTGCCAGCAGTTTCCGGGGGGCGGATCAGCCCCAGCATTTT
CDR3: CASSFRGADQPQHF

J: TRBJ2-1
V: TRBV28
size: .
D: .
DNA: TGTGCCAGCAGCCCGGGGGCCGGCGTCTCCTACAATGAGCAGTTCTTC
CDR3: CASSPGAGVSYNEQFF